This paragraph covers one TCR beta chain sequence. Its target is not known. This entry belongs to a study of lymphopenia after photon versus proton radiotherapy. TCRdb's table, derived via immunoSEQ multiplex PCR, lists solely in-frame clones and lacks some. In the table there are some 76,000 clones, under 95% of which are singletons. Whole-study findings and limits: Larger post-nadir TCR diversity loss correlated inversely with survival in deceased patients. After lymphocyte nadir, photon-treated repertoires showed oligoclonal expansion, especially CD8+ Temra. Photon-treated patients lost naive T cells and TCR diversity; proton-treated stayed stable.

The trim removed 0 bases at V and 5 bases at J, leaving 9 bases unmatched. This CDR3 spans 18 amino acids. From germline, CDR1 is SNHLY and CDR2 FYNNEI. The TCR originated in a woman in her 40s with cholangiocarcinoma. The sample in question was peripheral blood, obtained from a patient treated with photon-based radiotherapy. The rearrangement uses TRBV2 and TRBJ2-1; TRBD2 matches 11 bases. This chain's CDR3 is CASSEALLGLAGNNEQFF. In DNA, the CDR3 is TGTGCCAGCAGTGAAGCGCTTCTTGGACTAGCGGGTAACAATGAGCAGTTCTTC.